These 26 T cell receptor beta chains share one sample of origin, sequenced in a study of identical twins. TCRdb ran MiXCR on the 5' RACE reads and lists one entry per CDR3 protein. Among about 720,000 distinct CDR3 sequences listed, roughly 18% were seen once. These data were also filed under a second study, of T cells expressing NK-cell markers.

The source material was PBMCs. All receptors derive from a woman under 30 in good health.

In this sample, this clonotype turned up many times. The chain has TRBV12-3 or TRBV12-4 and TRBJ2-5; 8 bases fit TRBD1. The CDR3 consists of 13 residues. Germline trimming cut 6 bases from V and 5 bases from J; bases unmatched to any gene: 5. Here the CDR3 reads CASRMTGEETQYF. The CDR3 DNA sequence: TGTGCCAGCAGAATGACAGGGGAGGAGACCCAGTACTTC.

This clonotype was recorded a few times. This chain connects TRBV11-3 to TRBJ2-1, with TRBD1 matching over 8 bases. The CDR3 consists of 17 residues. From germline, CDR1 is SGHNT and CDR2 YENEEA. Trimming took 3 bases from V and 6 from J; bases not matched to a gene: 13. The CDR3 spells CASSFPLEPGGSNEQFF. In nucleotides, the CDR3 is TGTGCCAGCAGCTTCCCTCTAGAGCCAGGGGGCTCCAATGAGCAGTTCTTC.

The V gene is TRBV5-8, the J gene TRBJ2-7; TRBD1 agrees at 8 bases. J was trimmed by 3 bases and V by 3 bases; bases with no gene match: 8. CDR3 length: 15 residues. The germline gives CDR1 SGHTS, CDR2 YDEGEE. The CDR3 region has the DNA TGTGCCAGCAGCTCGACAGGGGCGGGAAACTACGAGCAGTACTTC. The encoded protein is CASSSTGAGNYEQYF.

This clonotype has more than one count but fewer than ten. The rearrangement uses TRBV2 and TRBJ2-7, with D perhaps assigned TRBD1 or TRBD2 (5 bases each). Germline V lookup: CDR1 SNHLY, CDR2 FYNNEI. This CDR3 spans 11 amino acids. V lost 6 bases to trimming and J lost 8 bases, with 11 bases between them. Here the CDR3 reads CASRDGAQQYF. The CDR3 coding sequence is TGTGCCAGCAGGGACGGGGCCCAGCAGTACTTC.

The rearrangement uses TRBV10-3 and TRBJ1-1, with a tentative D call TRBD1 (6 bases). Germline V gene data show CDR1 as ENHRY and CDR2 as SYGVKD. Trimming took 5 bases from V and 4 from J, leaving 14 bases between them. The CDR3 runs to 14 residues. CDR3 bases: TGTGCCATCAGTAAAATGACAGGAGCCACTGAAGCTTTCTTT. Translation: CAISKMTGATEAFF.

CDR3 amino acids: CASSDTGGAKEAFF. The CDR3, as DNA: TGCGCCAGCAGCGACACAGGGGGCGCGAAAGAAGCTTTCTTT. The rearrangement joins TRBV4-3 to TRBJ1-1, with 9 positions matching TRBD1. V was pared by 5 bases and J by 8 bases, with 9 bases of the junction left unmatched. Germline V CDR1 and CDR2: LGHNA, YSLEER. CDR3 length equals 14 residues.

This clonotype was detected only a few times. The V and J genes are TRBV9 and TRBJ1-2; D is unclear. The V gene lost 0 bases and the J gene lost 5 bases, with 11 bases spanning the gap. The germline CDR1 and CDR2 sequences are SGDLS and YYNGEE. The CDR3 is 14 amino acids. DNA of the CDR3: TGTGCCAGCAGCGTAGACCCCACAGCGTATGGCTACACCTTC. This gives the protein CASSVDPTAYGYTF.

The chain links TRBV30 to TRBJ2-1; D is perhaps TRBD2 (7 bases). Trimming shortened V by 4 bases and J by 3 bases, and 13 bases separated the two germline ends. Germline values: CDR1 GTSNPN, CDR2 SVGIG (reference sequence). The CDR3 loop spans 14 amino acids. The CDR3 coding sequence is TGTGCCTGGATACCGGGGGGCAACTACAATGAGCAGTTCTTC. It specifies CAWIPGGNYNEQFF.

The V gene is TRBV12-3 or TRBV12-4, the J gene TRBJ1-3; perhaps TRBD1 as D (5 bases). Trimming cost V 6 bases and J 9 bases, with 9 bases left between them. This CDR3 spans 11 amino acids. CDR3 residues: CASSQGATIYF. The CDR3 DNA reads as TGTGCCAGCAGCCAGGGTGCCACCATATATTTT.

The rearrangement uses TRBV10-3 and TRBJ2-7; D might be TRBD2 (5 bases). This CDR3 contains 14 residues. Looked up from germline, CDR1 is ENHRY and CDR2 is SYGVKD. With 5 bases removed from V and 4 bases from J, the gap between germline ends came to 15 bases. The CDR3 loop reads CAISSPLREYEQYF. CDR3 coding DNA: TGTGCCATCAGTAGCCCTTTAAGGGAGTACGAGCAGTACTTC.

V gene TRBV30 combines with J gene TRBJ2-2; D remains ambiguous. Trimming pared 2 bases from V and 7 bases from J, leaving 17 bases between. The CDR3 spans 15 residues. Germline CDR1 and CDR2: GTSNPN and SVGIG (reference sequence). The CDR3 loop reads CAWSRSPSASGELFF. CDR3 in DNA: TGTGCCTGGAGTAGGTCGCCCAGCGCCAGCGGGGAGCTGTTTTTT.

The V call is TRBV20-1, the J call TRBJ2-7; tentatively, D is TRBD1 (6 bases). In germline, CDR1 is DFQATT, CDR2 SNEGSKA (reference sequence). The CDR3 loop spans 15 amino acids. V was cut by 3 bases and J by 3 bases, with 18 bases left in between. The CDR3 DNA sequence: TGCAGTGCTAGGCCCCCCGGGTCAGGGGACTACGAGCAGTACTTC. This sequence encodes CSARPPGSGDYEQYF.

V is TRBV7-9 and J is TRBJ2-1; 7 nucleotides line up with TRBD2. The CDR3 has 15 residues. After removal of 3 bases from V and 14 bases from J, the junction contained 16 bases not matched to a gene. Germline values: CDR1 SEHNR, CDR2 FQNEAQ (reference sequence). CDR3 in amino acids: CASSLQAGRDLQEFF. The CDR3 bases are TGTGCCAGCAGCTTGCAAGCTGGGAGGGACCTTCAGGAGTTCTTC.

The chain is built from TRBV5-1 and TRBJ2-3; D is unclear. The germline V and J ends were trimmed by 7 bases and 1 base, with 7 bases remaining between them. The CDR3 consists of 12 residues. Germline V gene lookup returns CDR1 SGHRS and CDR2 YFSETQ. This chain's CDR3 is CASGVRTDTQYF. As DNA, the CDR3 is TGCGCCAGCGGGGTGCGCACAGATACGCAGTATTTT.

This chain uses TRBV11-1 with TRBJ2-6; possible D gene TRBD1, 6 bases. In germline, CDR1 is SGHAT, CDR2 FQDESV (reference sequence). This CDR3 region has 18 residues. The V end lost 4 bases, the J end lost 0 bases, and 16 bases lay between the germline ends. CDR3 in amino acids: CASSSGTTRPSGANVLTF. The DNA of the CDR3 is TGTGCCAGCAGCTCCGGGACAACTCGCCCCTCTGGGGCCAACGTCCTGACTTTC.

The CDR3, as DNA: TGCGCCAGCAGTATAAGACTAGCGGGAAGCACAGATACGCAGTATTTT. Residues: CASSIRLAGSTDTQYF. The chain joins TRBV10-2 to TRBJ2-3, with TRBD2 matching over 11 bases. Germline V gene data show CDR1 as WSHSY and CDR2 as SAAADI. The length of the CDR3 is 16 residues. J lost 0 bases, V lost 5 bases, and 4 bases had no gene match.

This clonotype has at least ten counts. J is TRBJ1-4 and V is TRBV9, with D hard to call. This CDR3 spans 15 amino acids. V dropped 0 bases and J dropped 7 bases, with 13 bases sitting between them. Germline V gene data show CDR1 as SGDLS and CDR2 as YYNGEE. The CDR3 reads CASSVDVGLSEKLFF. CDR3 sequence (DNA): TGTGCCAGCAGCGTAGATGTCGGTTTAAGTGAAAAACTGTTTTTT.

This clonotype turned up a few times. The V and J genes are TRBV12-3 or TRBV12-4 and TRBJ1-5; 9 bases match TRBD1. CDR3 length equals 15 residues. V trimming: 4 bases; J trimming: 6 bases; junction bases outside the gene matches: 7. The CDR3, as DNA: TGTGCCAGCAGTTCCGCACAGGGGGCAGGTCAGCCCCAGCATTTT. The encoded protein is CASSSAQGAGQPQHF.

The chain is built from TRBV10-3 and TRBJ2-7; unclear D gene. This CDR3 has 11 residues. V lost 11 bases and J 4 bases, leaving 12 bases between the germline ends. The V gene's germline CDR1 is ENHRY and CDR2 SYGVKD. The CDR3 sequence is CAVLDGYEQYF. DNA for the CDR3: TGTGCCGTCCTGGACGGGTACGAGCAGTACTTC.

The genes are TRBV7-2 and TRBJ2-2; D ambiguous. Germline V gives CDR1 SGHTA, CDR2 FQGNSA. The V gene lost 2 bases and the J gene lost 8 bases, with 9 bases spanning the gap. This CDR3 is 13 amino acids long. The CDR3 DNA reads as TGTGCCAGCAGCTTACAACGGAGTGGGGAGCTGTTTTTT. This translates into CASSLQRSGELFF.

The chain carries TRBV5-1 and TRBJ1-2, with D tentatively TRBD1 (5 bases). The CDR3 is 13 residues long. Trimming stripped 1 base from V and 3 bases from J, with 7 bases between. Germline V lookup: CDR1 SGHRS, CDR2 YFSETQ. The CDR3 DNA reads TGCGCCAGCAGCTTGTGGGGGGACTATGGCTACACCTTC. Protein sequence: CASSLWGDYGYTF.

This clonotype occurred a few times. The V call is TRBV6-5, the J call TRBJ2-7; 8 positions agree with TRBD2. The V gene's germline CDR1 is MNHEY and CDR2 SVGAGI. The CDR3 is made up of 15 amino acids. The trim removed 0 bases at V and 6 bases at J, leaving 7 bases unmatched. CDR3 sequence reads: CASSYSPAGVGEQYF. CDR3 nucleotides: TGTGCCAGCAGTTACTCCCCAGCGGGAGTGGGCGAGCAGTACTTC.

V and J are TRBV20-1 and TRBJ2-7; weak D call: TRBD2 (7 bases). Per the germline V gene, CDR1 is DFQATT and CDR2 is SNEGSKA (reference sequence). The ends were cut back, 3 bases at V and 5 bases at J, with 11 bases in the middle. The CDR3 contains 12 residues. The CDR3 DNA reads as TGCAGTGCTAGGGGGGGGGCAAACGAGCAGTACTTC. Translated: CSARGGANEQYF.

There are a few counts of this clonotype. This sequence joins TRBV30 and TRBJ1-1; D uncertain. The CDR3 is made up of 12 amino acids. The V end was cut by 4 bases, the J end by 3 bases, with 9 bases between. Germline CDR1 is GTSNPN and CDR2 is SVGIG (reference sequence). Written as DNA, the CDR3 is TGTGCCTGGACCGGGCAGTACACTGAAGCTTTCTTT. It encodes CAWTGQYTEAFF. The variable domain in full, completed from reference TRBV30 and TRBJ1-1, reads SQTIHQWPATLVQPVGSPLSLECTVEGTSNPNLYWYRQAAGRGLQLLFYSVGIGQISSEVPQNLSASRPQDRQFILSSKKLLLSDSGFYLCAWTGQYTEAFFGQGTRLTVV.

This clonotype was seen a few times. The CDR3 DNA reads as TGTGCCAGCAGCCCAGGGGGCAGTAAGGGCTATGGCTACACCTTC. Protein: CASSPGGSKGYGYTF. J is TRBJ1-2 and V is TRBV7-9; TRBD1 matches at 8 bases. There are 15 residues in the CDR3. The junction had 9 bases not matched to a gene; V was cut back by 5 bases and J by 4 bases. Germline CDR1 SEHNR, CDR2 FQNEAQ (reference sequence).

This clonotype has a handful of counts. The gene calls are TRBV7-2 and TRBJ2-7; D remains unclear. Per germline, CDR1 SGHTA and CDR2 FQGNSA. The V end lost 5 bases, the J end lost 3 bases, and 11 bases lay between the germline ends. The CDR3 loop spans 13 amino acids. CDR3 loop: CASSPGFIYEQYF. The DNA for the CDR3 is TGTGCCAGCAGCCCCGGGTTTATCTACGAGCAGTACTTC.